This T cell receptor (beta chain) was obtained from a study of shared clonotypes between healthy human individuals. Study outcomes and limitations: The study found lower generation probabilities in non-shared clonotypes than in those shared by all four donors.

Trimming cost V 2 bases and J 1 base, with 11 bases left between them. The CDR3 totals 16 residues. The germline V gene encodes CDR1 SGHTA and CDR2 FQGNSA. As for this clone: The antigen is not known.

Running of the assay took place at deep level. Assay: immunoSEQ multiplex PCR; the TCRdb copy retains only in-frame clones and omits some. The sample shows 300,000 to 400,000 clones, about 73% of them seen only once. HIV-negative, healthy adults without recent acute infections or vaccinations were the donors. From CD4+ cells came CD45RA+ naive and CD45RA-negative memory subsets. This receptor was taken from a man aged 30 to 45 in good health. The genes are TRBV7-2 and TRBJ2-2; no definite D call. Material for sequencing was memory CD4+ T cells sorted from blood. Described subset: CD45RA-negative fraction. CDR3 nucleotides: TGTGCCAGCAGCTTATACTCGCTACAGAACACCGGGGAGCTGTTTTTT. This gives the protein CASSLYSLQNTGELFF.